This T cell receptor (beta chain) emerged from a study of T cells in Graves' hyperthyroidism and ophthalmopathy. The overall study: Initial diagnosis, before any treatment, was when peripheral blood was collected. Study-wide findings and caveats: The authors' 13 V-J model separated ophthalmopathy from stable hyperthyroidism.

Amplification yielded TCR beta CDR3 regions, with RNA transcripts as the source. The HTBI primer set served for first-round RT-PCR of the TCR CDR3. TCRdb fed the multiplex PCR reads into MiXCR, producing one record per CDR3 protein. The sample holds about 380,000 distinct CDR3 sequences; approximately 15% are singletons and the top ten take approximately 11%. The V end was cut by 0 bases, the J end by 2 bases, with 9 bases between. Germline V gene data show CDR1 as SGHNT and CDR2 as YYREEE (reference sequence). CDR3 length: 14 residues. Based on clinical symptoms, serum thyroxine and TRAb, thyroid ultrasound and orbital computed tomography, diagnoses were reached. Concerning this clonotype itself: Its antigen remains unknown.

The sequence was collected from a woman aged 55 to 70 with Graves' hyperthyroidism. The chain uses TRBV5-4 and TRBJ2-7; D might be TRBD2 (6 bases). Sequencing input: blood. CDR3 nucleotide sequence: TGTGCCAGCAGCTTGGGGGGGGTCGCCTACGAGCAGTACTTC. It codes for CASSLGGVAYEQYF.